One sample yielded the 3 T cell receptor beta chains listed below, sequenced in a study of cytomegalovirus exposure and HLA in healthy donors. The PCR made use of 60 Vbeta and 13 Jbeta primers. Data came from immunoSEQ multiplex PCR; TCRdb stores just in-frame clones and leaves some out. The data contain about 130,000 clones, roughly 10% of them singletons. The sequenced material came from PBMCs. Source of these receptors: a woman aged 18-35 years in good health and CMV-seropositive.

The chain uses TRBV5-5 and TRBJ2-5; possibly TRBD2 for D (5 bases). V was clipped by 1 base and J by 5 bases, with 9 bases between them. Per the germline V gene, CDR1 is SGHKS and CDR2 is YYEKEE (reference sequence). The CDR3 is 13 amino acids. The DNA for the CDR3 is TGTGCCAGCAGCTTGTGGGGAGCGGAGACCCAGTACTTC. Residues: CASSLWGAETQYF. Together with reference TRBV5-5 and TRBJ2-5, the CDR3 gives the full variable domain: DAGVTQSPTHLIKTRGQQVTLRCSPISGHKSVSWYQQVLGQGPQFIFQYYEKEERGRGNFPDRFSARQFPNYSSELNVNALLLGDSALYLCASSLWGAETQYFGPGTRLLVL.

CDR3 in amino acids: CASSLEQGPHYGYTF. The CDR3 DNA sequence: TGTGCCAGCAGCTTAGAACAGGGGCCCCACTATGGCTACACCTTC. The chain is built from TRBV7-6 and TRBJ1-2, with 7 bases fitting TRBD1. V lost 1 base and J lost 3; bases outside the gene matches: 5. The germline V gene encodes CDR1 SGHVS and CDR2 FNYEAQ. This CDR3 is built from 15 residues.

This chain connects TRBV18 to TRBJ2-7; a possible D gene is TRBD1 (6 bases). Germline assignment: CDR1 KGHSH and CDR2 LQKENI. The CDR3 is 16 amino acids. Trimming stripped 3 bases from V and 0 bases from J, with 15 bases between. CDR3 bases: TGTGCCAGCTCACCGCAACAGGGCTCTGGCTCCTACGAGCAGTACTTC. Its protein product is CASSPQQGSGSYEQYF.